This T cell receptor beta chain was sequenced in a study of Ad26.COV2.S vaccination and SARS-CoV-2 variants. The overall study: Recipients of Ad26.COV2.S got it intramuscularly, once or twice 56 days apart.

Sequencing was performed with immunoSEQ multiplex PCR; in TCRdb, only in-frame clones are kept and a portion is missing. The sample shows 400,000 to 450,000 clones, about 93% of them seen only once. Points on this clone: Antigen unknown.

The CDR3 runs to 16 residues. Germline CDR1 SGHAT, CDR2 FQNNGV. J lost 10 bases, V lost 3 bases, and 10 bases had no gene match. Study-level points and caveats: Similar non-spike TCR breadth was observed in recipients of vaccine and of placebo. Spike-specific TCR breadth ran higher among vaccine recipients than placebo recipients.

Treatment noted: some 20 received Ad26.COV2.S at low or high dose, single or two shots; about 5 received placebo; per-sample allocation not given. Samples came from day 63 after the first vaccine or placebo injection. Its platform was an Ad26 vector, and its expressed antigen was Wuhan-strain SARS-CoV-2 spike. The origin of this receptor is a person between 18 and 59 years old who received the Ad26.COV2.S COVID-19 vaccine or a placebo. The chain recombines TRBV11-2 with TRBJ2-1, with 12 bases fitting TRBD2. This material consisted of peripheral blood, taken in a trial of Ad26.COV2.S vaccine versus placebo. The CDR3 reads CASSLALAGGPLEQFF. The CDR3 coding sequence is TGTGCCAGCAGCTTGGCCCTAGCGGGAGGGCCGTTGGAGCAGTTCTTC.